This T cell receptor beta chain was sequenced for a study of T cell responses to AZD1222 COVID-19 vaccine. Points from the study as a whole: Recipients of AZD1222 seropositive at baseline numbered only 6 or 7.

A word on this clone: Antigen: not known.

The V gene lost 1 base and the J gene lost 3 bases, with 7 bases spanning the gap. Germline lookup yields CDR1 LGHDT and CDR2 YNNKEL (reference sequence). The CDR3 is made up of 13 amino acids. Generated by immunoSEQ multiplex PCR, the TCRdb table keeps only in-frame clones and is missing some. Of some 86,000 clones in the sample, 75% to 85% were seen once. This receptor was identified in an adult in good health. V is TRBV3-1 (or the pseudogene TRBV3-2) and J is TRBJ2-7; no reliable D call. Sequencing used peripheral blood, obtained on day 0 of AZD1222 vaccination. CDR3 in DNA: TGTGCCAGCAGCCAAGGGACGAACTACGAGCAGTACTTC. Amino acid sequence: CASSQGTNYEQYF.